This T cell receptor (beta chain) is from a study of post-analysis software for immune sequencing data. For this clonotype: Its target is not known.

Incorporated into the TCR beta cDNA libraries were unique molecular identifiers, which served to reduce PCR and sequencing biases. TCRdb passed the PCR reads through MiXCR, listing each CDR3 protein once. The sample lists about 770,000 distinct CDR3 sequences, 46% occurring once. Germline V gene data show CDR1 as SNHLY and CDR2 as FYNNEI. The length of the CDR3 is 15 residues. Notes on the study in general: TRBV segments more frequent in patients than in controls numbered several and included TRBV5-6, TRBV5-1 and TRBV20-1.

This clonotype was obtained from a girl between 5 and 17 years old with multiple sclerosis. The sequencing input was blood. The chain is built from TRBV2 and TRBJ2-5; 7 nucleotides align to TRBD2. Near its end, the DNA agrees better with TRBJ2-7, so the J call may be wrong. CDR3 DNA sequence: TGTGCCAGCAGTGAAAGGGGAGGGCCCGTCGACGAGCAGTACTTC. This gives the protein CASSERGGPVDEQYF.